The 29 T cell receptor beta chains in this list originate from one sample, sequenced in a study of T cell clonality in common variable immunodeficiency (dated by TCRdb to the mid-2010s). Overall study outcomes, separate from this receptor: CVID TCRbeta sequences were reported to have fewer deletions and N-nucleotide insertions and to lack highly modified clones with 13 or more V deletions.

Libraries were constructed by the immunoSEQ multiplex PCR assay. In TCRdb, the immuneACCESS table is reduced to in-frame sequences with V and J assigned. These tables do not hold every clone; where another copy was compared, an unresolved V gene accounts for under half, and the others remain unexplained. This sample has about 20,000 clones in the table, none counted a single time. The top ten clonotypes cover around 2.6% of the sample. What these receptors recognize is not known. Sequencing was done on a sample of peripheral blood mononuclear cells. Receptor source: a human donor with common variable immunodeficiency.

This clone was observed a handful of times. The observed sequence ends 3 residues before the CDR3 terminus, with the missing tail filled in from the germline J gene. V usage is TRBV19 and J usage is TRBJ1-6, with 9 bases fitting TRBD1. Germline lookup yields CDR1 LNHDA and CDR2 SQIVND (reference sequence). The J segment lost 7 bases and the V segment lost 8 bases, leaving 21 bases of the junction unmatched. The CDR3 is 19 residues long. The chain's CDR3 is CASGPSDRGGGTRNSPLHF. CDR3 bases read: TGTGCCAGTGGACCCTCGGACAGGGGAGGCGGAACTCGAAATTCACCC.

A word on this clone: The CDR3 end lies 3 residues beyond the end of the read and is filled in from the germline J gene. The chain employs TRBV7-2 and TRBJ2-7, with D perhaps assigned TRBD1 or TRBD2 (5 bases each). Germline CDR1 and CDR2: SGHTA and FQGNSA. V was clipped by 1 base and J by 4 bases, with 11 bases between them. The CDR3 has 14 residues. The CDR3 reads CASSLDPGRYEQYF. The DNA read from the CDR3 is TGTGCCAGCAGCTTAGATCCAGGGAGATACGAG.

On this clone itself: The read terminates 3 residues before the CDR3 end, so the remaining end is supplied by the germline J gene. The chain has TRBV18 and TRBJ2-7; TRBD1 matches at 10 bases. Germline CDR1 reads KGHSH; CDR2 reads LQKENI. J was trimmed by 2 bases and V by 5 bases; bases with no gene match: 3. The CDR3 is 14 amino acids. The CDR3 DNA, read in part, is TGTGCCAGCTCATTGGACAGGGGGGCCTACGAG. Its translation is CASSLDRGAYE. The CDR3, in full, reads CASSLDRGAYEQYF.

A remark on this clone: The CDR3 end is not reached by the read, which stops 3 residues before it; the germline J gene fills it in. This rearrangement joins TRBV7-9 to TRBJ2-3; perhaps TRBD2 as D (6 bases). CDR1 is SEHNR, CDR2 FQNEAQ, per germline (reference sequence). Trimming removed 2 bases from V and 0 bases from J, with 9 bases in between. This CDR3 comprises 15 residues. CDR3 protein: CASSLSAGSTDTQYF. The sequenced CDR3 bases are TGTGCCAGCAGCTTATCCGCGGGGAGCACAGATACG.

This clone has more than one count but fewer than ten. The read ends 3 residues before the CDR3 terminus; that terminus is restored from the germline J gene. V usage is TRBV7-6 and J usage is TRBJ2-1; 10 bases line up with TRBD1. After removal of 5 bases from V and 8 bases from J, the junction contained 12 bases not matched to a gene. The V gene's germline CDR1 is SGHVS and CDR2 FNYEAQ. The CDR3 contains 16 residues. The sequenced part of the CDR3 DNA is TGTGCCAGCAGCCGGCCCCGGGACAGGGGTGGGGATGAG. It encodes CASSRPRDRGGDE. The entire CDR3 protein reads CASSRPRDRGGDEQFF.

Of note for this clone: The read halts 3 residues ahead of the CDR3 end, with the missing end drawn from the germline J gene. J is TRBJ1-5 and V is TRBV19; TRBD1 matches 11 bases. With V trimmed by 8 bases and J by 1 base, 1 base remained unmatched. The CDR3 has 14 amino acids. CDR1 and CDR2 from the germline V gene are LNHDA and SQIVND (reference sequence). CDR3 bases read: TGTGCCAGTGGGACAGGGGGGAGCAATCAGCCC. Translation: CASGTGGSNQP. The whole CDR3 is CASGTGGSNQPQHF.

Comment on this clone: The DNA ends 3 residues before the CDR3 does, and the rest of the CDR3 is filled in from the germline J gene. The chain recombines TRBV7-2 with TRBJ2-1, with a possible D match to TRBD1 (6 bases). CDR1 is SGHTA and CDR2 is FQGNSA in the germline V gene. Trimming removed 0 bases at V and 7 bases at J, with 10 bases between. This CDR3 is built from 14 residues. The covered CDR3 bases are TGTGCCAGCAGCTTAGCTAGGGGGATGAATGAG. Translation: CASSLARGMNE. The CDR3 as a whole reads CASSLARGMNEQFF.

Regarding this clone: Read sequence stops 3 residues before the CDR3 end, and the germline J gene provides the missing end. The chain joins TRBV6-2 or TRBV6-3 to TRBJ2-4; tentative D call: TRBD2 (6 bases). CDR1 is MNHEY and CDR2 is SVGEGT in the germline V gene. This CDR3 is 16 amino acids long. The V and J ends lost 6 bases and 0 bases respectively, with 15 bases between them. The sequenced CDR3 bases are TGTGCCAGCAGGGATTGGGACTCCCTAGCCAAAAACATT. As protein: CASRDWDSLAKNI. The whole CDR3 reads CASRDWDSLAKNIQYF.

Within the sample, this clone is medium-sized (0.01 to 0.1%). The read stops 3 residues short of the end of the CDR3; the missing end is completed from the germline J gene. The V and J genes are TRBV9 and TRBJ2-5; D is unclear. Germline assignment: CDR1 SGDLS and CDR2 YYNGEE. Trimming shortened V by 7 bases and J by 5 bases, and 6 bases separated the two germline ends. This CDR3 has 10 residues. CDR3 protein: CASGQETQYF. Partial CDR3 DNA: TGTGCCAGCGGGCAGGAGACC.

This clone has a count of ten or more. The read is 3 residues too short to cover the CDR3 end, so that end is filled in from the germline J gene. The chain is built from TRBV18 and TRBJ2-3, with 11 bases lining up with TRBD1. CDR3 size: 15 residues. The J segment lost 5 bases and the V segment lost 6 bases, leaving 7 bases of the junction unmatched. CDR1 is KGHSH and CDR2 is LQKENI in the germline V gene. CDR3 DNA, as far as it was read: TGTGCCAGCTCCCGAGGACAGGGGGCTAGAGATACG. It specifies CASSRGQGARDT. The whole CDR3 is CASSRGQGARDTQYF. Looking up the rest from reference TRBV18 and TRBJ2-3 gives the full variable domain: NAGVMQNPRHLVRRRGQEARLRCSPMKGHSHVYWYRQLPEEGLKFMVYLQKENIIDESGMPKERFSAEFPKEGPSILRIQQVVRGDSAAYFCASSRGQGARDTQYFGPGTRLTVL.

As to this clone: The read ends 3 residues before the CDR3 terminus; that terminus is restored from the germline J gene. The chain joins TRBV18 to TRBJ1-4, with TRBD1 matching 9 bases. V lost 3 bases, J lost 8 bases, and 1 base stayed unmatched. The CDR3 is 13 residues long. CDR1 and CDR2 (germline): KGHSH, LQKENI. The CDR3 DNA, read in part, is TGTGCCAGCTCACCGGGGACAGGGGAAAAA. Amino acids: CASSPGTGEK. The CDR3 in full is CASSPGTGEKLFF.

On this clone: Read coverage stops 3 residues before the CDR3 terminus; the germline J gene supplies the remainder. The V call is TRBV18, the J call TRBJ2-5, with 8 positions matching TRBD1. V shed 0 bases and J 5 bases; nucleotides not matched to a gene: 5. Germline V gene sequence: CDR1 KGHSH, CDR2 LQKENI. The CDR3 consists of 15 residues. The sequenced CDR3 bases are TGTGCCAGCTCACCACCGGACAGGGTGGAGGAGACC. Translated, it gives CASSPPDRVEET. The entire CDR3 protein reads CASSPPDRVEETQYF.

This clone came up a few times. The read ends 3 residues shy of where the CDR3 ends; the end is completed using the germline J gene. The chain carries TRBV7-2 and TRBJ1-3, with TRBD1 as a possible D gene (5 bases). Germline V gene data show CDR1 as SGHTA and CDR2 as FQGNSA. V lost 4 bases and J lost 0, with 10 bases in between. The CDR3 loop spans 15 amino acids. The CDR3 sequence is CASSSRGVSGNTIYF. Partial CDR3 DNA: TGTGCCAGCAGCTCCCGGGGGGTCTCTGGAAACACC. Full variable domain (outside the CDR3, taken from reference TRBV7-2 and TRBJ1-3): GAGVSQSPSNKVTEKGKDVELRCDPISGHTALYWYRQSLGQGLEFLIYFQGNSAPDKSGLPSDRFSAERTGGSVSTLTIQRTQQEDSAVYLCASSSRGVSGNTIYFGEGSWLTVV.

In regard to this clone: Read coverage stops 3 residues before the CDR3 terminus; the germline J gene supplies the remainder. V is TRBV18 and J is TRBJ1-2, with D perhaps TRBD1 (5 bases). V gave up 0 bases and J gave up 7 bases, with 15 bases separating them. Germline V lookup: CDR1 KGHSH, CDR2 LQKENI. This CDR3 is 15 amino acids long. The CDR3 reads CASSPPSPGIAGYTF. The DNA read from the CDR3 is TGTGCCAGCTCACCACCTAGTCCAGGGATCGCTGGC.

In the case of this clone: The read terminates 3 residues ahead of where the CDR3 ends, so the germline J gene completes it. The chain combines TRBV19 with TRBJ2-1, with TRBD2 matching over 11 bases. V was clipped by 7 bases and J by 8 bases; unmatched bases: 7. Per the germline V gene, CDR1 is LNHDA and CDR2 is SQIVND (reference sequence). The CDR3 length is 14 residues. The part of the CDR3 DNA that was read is TGTGCCAGTAAAATAGCGGGAGGGCCCTATGAG. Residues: CASKIAGGPYE. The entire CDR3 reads CASKIAGGPYEQFF.

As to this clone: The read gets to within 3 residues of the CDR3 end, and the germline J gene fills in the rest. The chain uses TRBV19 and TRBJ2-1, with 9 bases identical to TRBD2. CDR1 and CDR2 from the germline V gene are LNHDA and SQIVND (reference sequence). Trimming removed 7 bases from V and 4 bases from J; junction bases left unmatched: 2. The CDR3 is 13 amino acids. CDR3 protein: CASTTSGYNEQFF. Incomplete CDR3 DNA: TGTGCCAGTACCACTAGCGGGTACAATGAG.

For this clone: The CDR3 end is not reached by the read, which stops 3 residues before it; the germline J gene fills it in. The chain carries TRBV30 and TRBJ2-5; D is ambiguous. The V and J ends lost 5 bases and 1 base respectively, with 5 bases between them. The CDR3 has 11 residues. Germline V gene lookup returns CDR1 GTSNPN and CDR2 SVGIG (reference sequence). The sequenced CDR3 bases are TGTGCCTGGGTCTTCCAAGAGACC. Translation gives CAWVFQET. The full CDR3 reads CAWVFQETQYF. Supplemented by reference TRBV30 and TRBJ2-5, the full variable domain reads SQTIHQWPATLVQPVGSPLSLECTVEGTSNPNLYWYRQAAGRGLQLLFYSVGIGQISSEVPQNLSASRPQDRQFILSSKKLLLSDSGFYLCAWVFQETQYFGPGTRLLVL.

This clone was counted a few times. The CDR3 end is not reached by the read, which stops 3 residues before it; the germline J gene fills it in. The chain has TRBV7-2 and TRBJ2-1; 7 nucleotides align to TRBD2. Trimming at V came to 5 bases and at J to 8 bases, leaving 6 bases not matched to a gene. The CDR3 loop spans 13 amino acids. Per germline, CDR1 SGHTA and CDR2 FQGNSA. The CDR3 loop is CASSVLAKHEQFF. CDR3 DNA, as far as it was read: TGTGCCAGCAGCGTACTAGCGAAGCATGAG.

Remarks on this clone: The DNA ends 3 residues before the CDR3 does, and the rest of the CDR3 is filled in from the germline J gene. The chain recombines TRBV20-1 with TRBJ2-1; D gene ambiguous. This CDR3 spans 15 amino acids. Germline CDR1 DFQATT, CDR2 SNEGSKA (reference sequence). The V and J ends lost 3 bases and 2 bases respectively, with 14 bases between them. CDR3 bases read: TGCAGTGCTAGTCAGGCACGACCAACCTACAATGAG. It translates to CSASQARPTYNE. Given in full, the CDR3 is CSASQARPTYNEQFF.

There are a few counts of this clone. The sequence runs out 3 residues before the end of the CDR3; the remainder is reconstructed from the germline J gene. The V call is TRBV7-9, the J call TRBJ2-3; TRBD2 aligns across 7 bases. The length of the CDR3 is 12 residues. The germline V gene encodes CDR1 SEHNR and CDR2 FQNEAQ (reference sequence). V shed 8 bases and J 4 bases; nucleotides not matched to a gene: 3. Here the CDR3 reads CASGTSADTQYF. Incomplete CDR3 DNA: TGTGCCAGCGGCACTAGCGCAGATACG. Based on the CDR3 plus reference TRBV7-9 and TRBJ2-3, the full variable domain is DTGVSQNPRHKITKRGQNVTFRCDPISEHNRLYWYRQTLGQGPEFLTYFQNEAQLEKSRLLSDRFSAERPKGSFSTLEIQRTEQGDSAMYLCASGTSADTQYFGPGTRLTVL.

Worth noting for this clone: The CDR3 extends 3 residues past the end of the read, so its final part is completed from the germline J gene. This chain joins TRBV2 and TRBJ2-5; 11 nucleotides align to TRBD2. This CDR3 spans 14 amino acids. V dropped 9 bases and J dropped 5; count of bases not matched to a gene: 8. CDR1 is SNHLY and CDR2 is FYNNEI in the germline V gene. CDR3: CASHPRTSGETQYF. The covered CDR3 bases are TGTGCCAGTCACCCCCGGACTAGCGGGGAGACC.

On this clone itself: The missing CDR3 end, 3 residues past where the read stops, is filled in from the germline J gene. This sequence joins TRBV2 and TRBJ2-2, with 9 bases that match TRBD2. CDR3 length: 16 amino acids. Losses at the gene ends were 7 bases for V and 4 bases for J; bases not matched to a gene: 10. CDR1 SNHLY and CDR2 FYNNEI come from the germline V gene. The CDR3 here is CASTRGGLAGTGELFF. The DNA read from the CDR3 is TGTGCCAGCACCCGTGGGGGACTAGCTGGCACCGGGGAG. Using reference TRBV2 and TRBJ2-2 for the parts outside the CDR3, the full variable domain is EPEVTQTPSHQVTQMGQEVILRCVPISNHLYFYWYRQILGQKVEFLVSFYNNEISEKSEIFDDQFSVERPDGSNFTLKIRSTKLEDSAMYFCASTRGGLAGTGELFFGEGSRLTVL.

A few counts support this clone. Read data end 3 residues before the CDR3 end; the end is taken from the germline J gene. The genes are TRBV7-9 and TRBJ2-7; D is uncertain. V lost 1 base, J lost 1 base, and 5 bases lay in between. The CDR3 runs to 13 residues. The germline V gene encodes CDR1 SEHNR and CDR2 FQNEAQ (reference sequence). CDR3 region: CASSLELSYEQYF. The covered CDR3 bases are TGTGCCAGCAGCTTAGAGCTATCCTACGAG. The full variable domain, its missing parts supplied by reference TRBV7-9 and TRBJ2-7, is DTGVSQNPRHKITKRGQNVTFRCDPISEHNRLYWYRQTLGQGPEFLTYFQNEAQLEKSRLLSDRFSAERPKGSFSTLEIQRTEQGDSAMYLCASSLELSYEQYFGPGTRLTVT.

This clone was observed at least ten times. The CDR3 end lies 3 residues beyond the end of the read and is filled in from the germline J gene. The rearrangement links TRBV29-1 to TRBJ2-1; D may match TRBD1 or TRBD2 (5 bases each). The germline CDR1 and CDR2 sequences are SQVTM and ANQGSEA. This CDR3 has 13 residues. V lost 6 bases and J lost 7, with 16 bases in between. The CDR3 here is CSVPRAGNNEQFF. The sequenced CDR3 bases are TGCAGCGTCCCGAGGGCAGGGAATAATGAG.

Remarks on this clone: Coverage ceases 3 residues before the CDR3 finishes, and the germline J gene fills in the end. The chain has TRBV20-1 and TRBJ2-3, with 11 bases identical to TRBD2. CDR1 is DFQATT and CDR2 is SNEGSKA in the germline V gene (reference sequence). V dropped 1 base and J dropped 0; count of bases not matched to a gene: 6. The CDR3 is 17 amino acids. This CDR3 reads CSARVSGGARSTDTQYF. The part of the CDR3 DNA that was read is TGCAGTGCTAGAGTTAGCGGGGGGGCTCGGAGCACAGATACG.

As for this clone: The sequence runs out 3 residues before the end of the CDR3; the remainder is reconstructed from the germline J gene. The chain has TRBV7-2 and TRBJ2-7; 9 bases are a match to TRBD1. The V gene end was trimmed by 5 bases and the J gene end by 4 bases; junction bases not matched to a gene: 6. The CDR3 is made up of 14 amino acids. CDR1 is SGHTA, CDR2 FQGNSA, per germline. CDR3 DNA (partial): TGTGCCAGCAGCGGGATGGGACAGGGTTACGAG. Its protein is CASSGMGQGYE. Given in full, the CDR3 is CASSGMGQGYEQYF.

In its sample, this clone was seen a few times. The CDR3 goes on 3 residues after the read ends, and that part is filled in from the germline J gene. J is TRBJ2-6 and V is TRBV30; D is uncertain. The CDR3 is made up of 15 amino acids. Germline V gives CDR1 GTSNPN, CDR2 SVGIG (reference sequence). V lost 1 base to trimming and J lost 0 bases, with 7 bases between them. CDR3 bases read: TGTGCCTGGAGTGGAACACCCTCTGGGGCCAACGTC. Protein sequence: CAWSGTPSGANV. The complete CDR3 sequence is CAWSGTPSGANVLTF.

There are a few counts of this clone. The DNA read from the CDR3 is TGTGCCAGCGTCGACAGGGGGCTTGAAAAA. Its translation: CASVDRGLEK. The whole CDR3 sequence reads CASVDRGLEKLFF. This chain connects TRBV2 to TRBJ1-4; 10 bases align to TRBD1. With the read ending 3 residues before the CDR3 end, the germline J gene is used to fill in that end. CDR3 length: 13 amino acids. Germline-derived CDR1 and CDR2 are SNHLY and FYNNEI. The ends lost 8 bases at V and 7 bases at J; junction bases unmatched: 4. Variable domain in full (rest from reference TRBV2 and TRBJ1-4): EPEVTQTPSHQVTQMGQEVILRCVPISNHLYFYWYRQILGQKVEFLVSFYNNEISEKSEIFDDQFSVERPDGSNFTLKIRSTKLEDSAMYFCASVDRGLEKLFFGSGTQLSVL.

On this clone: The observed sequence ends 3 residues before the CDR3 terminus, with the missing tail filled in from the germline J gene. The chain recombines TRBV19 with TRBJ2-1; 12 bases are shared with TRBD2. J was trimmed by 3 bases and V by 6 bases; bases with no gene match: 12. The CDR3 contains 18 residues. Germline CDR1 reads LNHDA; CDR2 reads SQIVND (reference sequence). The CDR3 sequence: CASSVGASGRALYNEQFF. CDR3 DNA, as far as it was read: TGTGCCAGTAGCGTGGGGGCTAGCGGGAGGGCTCTCTACAATGAG.